Listed below are T cell receptor beta chains from one sample, sequenced in a study of read filtering for tumor transcriptome and immune sequencing. One entry per CDR3 protein results from TCRdb running MiXCR on the reads. The sample consists of 40,000 to 55,000 distinct CDR3 sequences, around a fifth of them appearing once. The sample comprised a population of CD138-negative cells sorted from bone marrow. The receptors were gathered from a donor aged 40 or over with multiple myeloma. Each CDR3 is given with its conserved first and last residue. Each record gives: V gene, CDR3 length, clone size, J gene, D gene, CDR3 protein, CDR3 DNA. A D gene is named only where the DNA matches it firmly. Size values are once, few and many counts, or a class for expanded clones, and some rows have none.

v_gene: TRBV7-9
len: 18
abundance: NA
j_gene: TRBJ1-5
d_gene: TRBD1
CDR3aa: CASSSGPGGDRSNQPQHF
CDR3nt: TGTGCCAGCAGCTCGGGACCTGGGGGGGACAGGAGCAATCAGCCCCAGCATTTT

v_gene: TRBV24-1
len: 16
abundance: many
j_gene: TRBJ2-1
d_gene: TRBD2
CDR3aa: CATRSAGTSGANEQFF
CDR3nt: TGTGCCACCAGATCGGCCGGGACTAGCGGGGCCAATGAGCAGTTCTTC

v_gene: TRBV5-1
len: 12
abundance: NA
j_gene: TRBJ2-5
d_gene: NA
CDR3aa: CASTSQGETQYF
CDR3nt: TGCGCCAGCACCTCCCAGGGAGAGACCCAGTACTTC

v_gene: TRBV23-1
len: 16
abundance: few
j_gene: TRBJ2-2
d_gene: NA
CDR3aa: CASSLISRTNTGELFF
CDR3nt: TGCGCCAGCAGTCTTATATCAAGAACGAACACCGGGGAGCTGTTTTTT

v_gene: TRBV12-3/TRBV12-4
len: 15
abundance: many
j_gene: TRBJ1-1
d_gene: NA
CDR3aa: CASSLIGGGETEAFF
CDR3nt: TGTGCCAGCAGTTTGATAGGGGGGGGTGAAACTGAAGCTTTCTTT

v_gene: TRBV29-1
len: 15
abundance: NA
j_gene: TRBJ2-1
d_gene: TRBD2
CDR3aa: CSVAPRAGSYNEQFF
CDR3nt: TGCAGCGTCGCTCCGAGAGCGGGATCATACAATGAACAGTTCTTC

v_gene: TRBV11-2
len: 15
abundance: many
j_gene: TRBJ2-1
d_gene: NA
CDR3aa: CASSLGVHKYNEQFF
CDR3nt: TGTGCCAGCAGCTTAGGAGTTCACAAATACAATGAGCAGTTCTTC

v_gene: TRBV30
len: 15
abundance: many
j_gene: TRBJ2-7
d_gene: NA
CDR3aa: CAWSVTGPNSYEQYF
CDR3nt: TGTGCCTGGAGTGTGACAGGCCCGAACTCCTACGAGCAGTACTTC

v_gene: TRBV7-2
len: 18
abundance: NA
j_gene: TRBJ2-1
d_gene: TRBD2
CDR3aa: CAASLEERGTSGYNEQFF
CDR3nt: TGTGCCGCCAGCTTAGAGGAACGTGGGACTAGCGGTTACAATGAGCAGTTCTTC

v_gene: TRBV20-1
len: 14
abundance: NA
j_gene: TRBJ2-1
d_gene: TRBD2
CDR3aa: CSAPPLAGADEQFF
CDR3nt: TGCAGTGCCCCCCCACTAGCGGGTGCGGATGAGCAGTTCTTC

v_gene: TRBV7-9
len: 14
abundance: many
j_gene: TRBJ2-1
d_gene: TRBD2
CDR3aa: CASLTSGPYNEQFF
CDR3nt: TGTGCCAGCCTAACTAGCGGACCATACAATGAGCAGTTCTTC

v_gene: TRBV10-3
len: 15
abundance: many
j_gene: TRBJ1-1
d_gene: TRBD1
CDR3aa: CAIRNDRGMNTEAFF
CDR3nt: TGTGCCATCAGGAACGACAGGGGGATGAACACTGAAGCTTTCTTT

v_gene: TRBV29-1
len: 17
abundance: medium-sized
j_gene: TRBJ2-6
d_gene: NA
CDR3aa: CSVAGFDRPSGANVLTF
CDR3nt: TGCAGCGTTGCGGGTTTCGATCGCCCCTCTGGGGCCAACGTCCTGACTTTC

v_gene: TRBV19
len: 16
abundance: many
j_gene: TRBJ1-2
d_gene: TRBD1
CDR3aa: CASSTGTGVVNYGYTF
CDR3nt: TGTGCCAGTAGTACCGGGACAGGCGTCGTAAACTATGGCTACACCTTC

v_gene: TRBV7-2
len: 14
abundance: medium-sized
j_gene: TRBJ2-7
d_gene: NA
CDR3aa: CASSPDFSSYEQYF
CDR3nt: TGTGCCAGCAGCCCGGACTTTAGCTCCTACGAGCAGTACTTC

v_gene: TRBV15
len: 19
abundance: once
j_gene: TRBJ2-6
d_gene: TRBD1
CDR3aa: CATSRDQGQGTSWANVLTF
CDR3nt: TGTGCCACCAGCAGAGATCAGGGACAGGGGACGTCTTGGGCCAACGTCCTGACTTTC

v_gene: TRBV3-1
len: 13
abundance: many
j_gene: TRBJ2-7
d_gene: TRBD2
CDR3aa: CASLLAAVGEQYF
CDR3nt: TGTGCCAGCCTTCTAGCGGCCGTGGGGGAGCAGTACTTC

v_gene: TRBV19
len: 17
abundance: many
j_gene: TRBJ2-7
d_gene: TRBD2
CDR3aa: CASSIMASGTTPYEQYF
CDR3nt: TGTGCCAGTAGTATTATGGCTAGCGGGACGACTCCCTACGAGCAGTACTTC

v_gene: TRBV14
len: 20
abundance: many
j_gene: TRBJ2-1
d_gene: TRBD2
CDR3aa: CASSRRVRLAGGVLRNEQFF
CDR3nt: TGTGCCAGCAGCCGGAGGGTGAGACTAGCGGGGGGGGTGTTGAGGAATGAGCAGTTCTTC

v_gene: TRBV29-1
len: 12
abundance: NA
j_gene: TRBJ1-2
d_gene: TRBD1
CDR3aa: CSVGQTNYGYTF
CDR3nt: TGCAGCGTGGGACAGACTAACTATGGCTACACCTTC

v_gene: TRBV20-1
len: 14
abundance: many
j_gene: TRBJ1-1
d_gene: NA
CDR3aa: CSAPKPRGNTEAFF
CDR3nt: TGCAGTGCTCCAAAGCCCCGGGGGAACACTGAAGCTTTCTTT

v_gene: TRBV7-2
len: 13
abundance: few
j_gene: TRBJ1-4
d_gene: TRBD1
CDR3aa: CASRRDRGEKLFF
CDR3nt: TGTGCCAGCAGGAGGGACAGGGGTGAAAAACTGTTTTTT